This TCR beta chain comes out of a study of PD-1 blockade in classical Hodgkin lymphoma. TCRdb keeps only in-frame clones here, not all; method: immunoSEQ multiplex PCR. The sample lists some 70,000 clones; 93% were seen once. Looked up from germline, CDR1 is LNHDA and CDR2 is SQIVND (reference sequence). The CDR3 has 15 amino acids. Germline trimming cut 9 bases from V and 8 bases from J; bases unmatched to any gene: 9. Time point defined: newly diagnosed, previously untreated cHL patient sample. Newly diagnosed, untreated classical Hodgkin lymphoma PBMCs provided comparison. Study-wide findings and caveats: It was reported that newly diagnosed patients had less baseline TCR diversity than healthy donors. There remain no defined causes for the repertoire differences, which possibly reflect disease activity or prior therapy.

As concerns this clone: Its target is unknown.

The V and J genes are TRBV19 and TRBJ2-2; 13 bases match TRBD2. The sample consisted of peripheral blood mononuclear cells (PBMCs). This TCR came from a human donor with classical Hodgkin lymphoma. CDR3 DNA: TGTGCCAGCTCACCGGGACTAGCGGGACGTGGGGAGCTGTTTTTT. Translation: CASSPGLAGRGELFF.